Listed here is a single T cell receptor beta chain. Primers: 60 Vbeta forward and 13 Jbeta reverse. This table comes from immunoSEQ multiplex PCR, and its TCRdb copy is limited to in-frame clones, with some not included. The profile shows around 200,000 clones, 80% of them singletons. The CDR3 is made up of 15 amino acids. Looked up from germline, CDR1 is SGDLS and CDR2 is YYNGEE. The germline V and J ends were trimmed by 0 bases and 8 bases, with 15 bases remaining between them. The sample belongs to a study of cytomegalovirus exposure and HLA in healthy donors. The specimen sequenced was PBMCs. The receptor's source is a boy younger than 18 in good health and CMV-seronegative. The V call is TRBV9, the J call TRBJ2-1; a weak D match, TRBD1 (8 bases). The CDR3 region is CASSVGNRGGDEQFF. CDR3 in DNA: TGTGCCAGCAGCGTAGGGAACAGGGGGGGGGATGAGCAGTTCTTC.